This T cell receptor (beta chain) was sequenced for a study of T-cell reconstitution after alpha-beta-depleted transplantation in children. Study outcomes and limitations: At day 60, the high TCRbeta diversity found in some patients originated from recipient T cells and thymic progenitors that had survived. From newly produced T cells came most of the T-cell counts and diversity one year after transplant. It was reported that alpha-beta T cells came from several hundred expanded graft clones (about two months after transplant).

Researchers prepared the TCRbeta library using unique molecular identifiers, the study reports. MiXCR, applied by TCRdb to the PCR reads, yields one record per CDR3 protein. Here the sample spans just over 950,000 distinct CDR3 sequences, about 29% being singletons. Concerning this clonotype: Its antigen is not known.

This CDR3 is built from 15 residues. V gave up 0 bases and J gave up 3 bases, with 12 bases separating them. The germline V gene encodes CDR1 LGHNA and CDR2 YSLEER. The sequencing used PBMCs, mostly from graft donor cells, collected 360 days after TCRalphabeta/CD19-depleted stem cell transplant. This sequence originates from a boy younger than two who had a stem cell transplant for SCID, so the T cells may come from the graft donor. The chain links TRBV4-3 to TRBJ2-7, with D perhaps being TRBD1 or TRBD2 (5 bases each). CDR3 sequence: CASSQEGTGDYEQYF. CDR3 nucleotides: TGCGCCAGCAGCCAAGAAGGGACCGGAGACTACGAGCAGTACTTC.